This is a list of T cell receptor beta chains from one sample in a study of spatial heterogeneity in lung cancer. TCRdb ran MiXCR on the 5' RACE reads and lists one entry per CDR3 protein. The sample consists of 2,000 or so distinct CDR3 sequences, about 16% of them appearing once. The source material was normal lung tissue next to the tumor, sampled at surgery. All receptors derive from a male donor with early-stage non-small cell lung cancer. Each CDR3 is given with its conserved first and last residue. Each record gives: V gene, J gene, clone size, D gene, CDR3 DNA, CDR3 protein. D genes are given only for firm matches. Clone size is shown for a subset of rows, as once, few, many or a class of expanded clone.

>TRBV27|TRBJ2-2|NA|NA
TGTGCCAGCAGTTTATCCAGGGCCGGTACCGGGGAGCTGTTTTTT
CASSLSRAGTGELFF
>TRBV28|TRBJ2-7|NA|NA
TGTGCCAGCAGCCGACCTAGGGATCGTCTCGAGCAGTACTTC
CASSRPRDRLEQYF
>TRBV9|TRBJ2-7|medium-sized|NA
TGTGCCAGCAGCCCCAGTGGGACTCCCTTTACCGAGCAGTACTTC
CASSPSGTPFTEQYF
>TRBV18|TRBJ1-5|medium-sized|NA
TGTGCCACCTCAATTGGGGGGGCAACCAATCAGCCCCAGCATTTT
CATSIGGATNQPQHF
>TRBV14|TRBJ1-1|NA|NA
TGTGCCAGCAGCCAAGCTGGAATGAACACTGAAGCTTTCTTT
CASSQAGMNTEAFF
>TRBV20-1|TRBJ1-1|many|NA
TGCAGTGCTAGACCCGGGGGGAATCGGAACACTGAAGCTTTCTTT
CSARPGGNRNTEAFF
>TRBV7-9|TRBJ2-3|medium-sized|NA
TGTGCCAGCAGCTTAGCGCTTTACAGCACAGATACGCAGTATTTT
CASSLALYSTDTQYF
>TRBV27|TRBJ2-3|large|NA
TGTGCCAGCAGTTTTAGGGGGGAGCGGGTCACAGATACGCAGTATTTT
CASSFRGERVTDTQYF
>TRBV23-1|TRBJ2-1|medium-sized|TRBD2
TGCGCCAGCAGTCAAACTAGCGGGAGCTACAATGAGCAGTTCTTC
CASSQTSGSYNEQFF
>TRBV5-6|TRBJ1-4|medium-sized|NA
TGTGCCAGCAGCCGCCCGGGCTGGCGGGGTAATGAAAAACTGTTTTTT
CASSRPGWRGNEKLFF
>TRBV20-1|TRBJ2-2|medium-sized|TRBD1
TGCAGTGCTCGACAGGGGGCCGGCGGGGAGCTGTTTTTT
CSARQGAGGELFF